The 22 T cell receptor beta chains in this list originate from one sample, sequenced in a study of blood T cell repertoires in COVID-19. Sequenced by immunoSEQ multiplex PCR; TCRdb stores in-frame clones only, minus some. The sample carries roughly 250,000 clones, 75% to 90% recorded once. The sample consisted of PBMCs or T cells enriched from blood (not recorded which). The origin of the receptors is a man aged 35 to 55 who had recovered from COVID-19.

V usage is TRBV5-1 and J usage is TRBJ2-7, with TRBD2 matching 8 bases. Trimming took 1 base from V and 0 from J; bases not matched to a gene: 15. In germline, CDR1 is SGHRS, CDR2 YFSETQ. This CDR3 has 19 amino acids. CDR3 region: CASSLQSPRLAPNSYEQYF. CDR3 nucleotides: TGCGCCAGCAGCTTGCAGTCCCCGCGACTAGCGCCGAACTCCTACGAGCAGTACTTC.

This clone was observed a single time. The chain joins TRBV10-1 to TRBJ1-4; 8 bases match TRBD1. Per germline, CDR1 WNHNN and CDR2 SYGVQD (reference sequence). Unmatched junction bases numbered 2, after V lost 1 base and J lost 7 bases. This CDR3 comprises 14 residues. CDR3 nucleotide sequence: TGCGCCAGCAGTGAGTTAACAGGGGGTGAAAAACTGTTTTTT. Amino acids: CASSELTGGEKLFF.

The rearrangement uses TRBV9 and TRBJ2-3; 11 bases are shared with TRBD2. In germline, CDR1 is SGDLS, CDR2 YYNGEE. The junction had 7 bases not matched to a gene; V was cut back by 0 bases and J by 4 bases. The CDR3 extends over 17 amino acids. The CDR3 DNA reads TGTGCCAGCAGCGTAGGACCAACTAGCGGGAGTCCAGATACGCAGTATTTT. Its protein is CASSVGPTSGSPDTQYF.

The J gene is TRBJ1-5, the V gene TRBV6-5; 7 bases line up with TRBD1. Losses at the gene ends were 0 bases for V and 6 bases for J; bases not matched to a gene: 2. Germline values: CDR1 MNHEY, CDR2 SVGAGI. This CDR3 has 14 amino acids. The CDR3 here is CASSYSQGGQPQHF. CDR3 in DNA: TGTGCCAGCAGTTACTCCCAGGGGGGTCAGCCCCAGCATTTT.

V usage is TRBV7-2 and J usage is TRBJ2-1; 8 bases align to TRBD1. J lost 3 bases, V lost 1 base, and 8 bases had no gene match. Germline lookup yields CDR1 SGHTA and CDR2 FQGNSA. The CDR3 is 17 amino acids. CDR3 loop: CASSLEGGRGLYNEQFF. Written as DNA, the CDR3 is TGTGCCAGCAGCTTAGAAGGTGGCAGGGGGCTCTACAATGAGCAGTTCTTC.

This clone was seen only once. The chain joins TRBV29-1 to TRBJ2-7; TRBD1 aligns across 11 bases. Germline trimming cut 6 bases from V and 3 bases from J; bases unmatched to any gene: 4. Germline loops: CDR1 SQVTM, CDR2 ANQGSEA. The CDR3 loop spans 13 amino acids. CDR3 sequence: CSVRTGGGYEQYF. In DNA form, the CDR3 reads TGCAGCGTGAGGACAGGGGGCGGCTACGAGCAGTACTTC.

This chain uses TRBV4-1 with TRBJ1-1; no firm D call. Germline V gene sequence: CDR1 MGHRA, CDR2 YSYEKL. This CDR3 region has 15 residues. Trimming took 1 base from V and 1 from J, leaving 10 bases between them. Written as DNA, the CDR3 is TGCGCCAGCAGCCAAGTAAAGGCGGCGAACACTGAAGCTTTCTTT. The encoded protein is CASSQVKAANTEAFF.

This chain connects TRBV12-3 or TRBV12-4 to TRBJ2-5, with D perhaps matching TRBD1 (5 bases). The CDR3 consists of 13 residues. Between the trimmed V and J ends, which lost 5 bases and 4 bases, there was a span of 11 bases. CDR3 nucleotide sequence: TGTGCCAGCAGTACTGGACATCTAGAGACCCAGTACTTC. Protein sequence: CASSTGHLETQYF.

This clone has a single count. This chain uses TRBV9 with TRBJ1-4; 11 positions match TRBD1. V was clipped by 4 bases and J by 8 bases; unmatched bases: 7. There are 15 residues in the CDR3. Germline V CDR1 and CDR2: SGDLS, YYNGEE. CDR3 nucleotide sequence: TGTGCCAGCAGCCCGACCGGGACAGGGGGGGAAAAACTGTTTTTT. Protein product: CASSPTGTGGEKLFF.

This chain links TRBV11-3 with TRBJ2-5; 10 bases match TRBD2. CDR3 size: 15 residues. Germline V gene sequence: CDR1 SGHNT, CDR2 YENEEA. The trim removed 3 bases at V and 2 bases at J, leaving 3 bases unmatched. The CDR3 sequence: CASSFTSGVQETQYF. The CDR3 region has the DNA TGTGCCAGCAGCTTTACTAGCGGGGTTCAAGAGACCCAGTACTTC.

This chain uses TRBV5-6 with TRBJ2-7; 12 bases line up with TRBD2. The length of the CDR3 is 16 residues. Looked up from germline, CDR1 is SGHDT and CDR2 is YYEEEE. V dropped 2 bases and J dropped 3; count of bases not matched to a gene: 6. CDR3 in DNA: TGTGCCAGCAGCTTCGGACTAGCGGGGTCCCGCTACGAGCAGTACTTC. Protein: CASSFGLAGSRYEQYF.

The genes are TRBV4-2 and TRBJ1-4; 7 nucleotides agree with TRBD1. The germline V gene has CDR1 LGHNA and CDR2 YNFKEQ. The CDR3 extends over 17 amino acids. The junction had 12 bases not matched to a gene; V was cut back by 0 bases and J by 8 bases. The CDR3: CASSQDWGTGAREKLFF. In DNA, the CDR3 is TGTGCCAGCAGCCAAGATTGGGGTACAGGGGCGCGGGAAAAACTGTTTTTT.

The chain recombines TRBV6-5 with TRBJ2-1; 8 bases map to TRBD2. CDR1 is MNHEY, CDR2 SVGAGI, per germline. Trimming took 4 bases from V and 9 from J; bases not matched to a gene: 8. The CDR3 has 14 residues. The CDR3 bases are TGTGCCAGCAGTTTAGCGGGATCATTTTTTGAGCAGTTCTTC. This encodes CASSLAGSFFEQFF.

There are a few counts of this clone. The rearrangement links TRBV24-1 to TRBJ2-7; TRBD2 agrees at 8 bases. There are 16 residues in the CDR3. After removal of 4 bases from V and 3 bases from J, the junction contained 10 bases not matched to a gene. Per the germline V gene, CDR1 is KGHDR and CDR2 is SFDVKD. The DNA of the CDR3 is TGTGCCACCAGTGACCCTACTAGCGGAGAACTCTACGAGCAGTACTTC. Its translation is CATSDPTSGELYEQYF.

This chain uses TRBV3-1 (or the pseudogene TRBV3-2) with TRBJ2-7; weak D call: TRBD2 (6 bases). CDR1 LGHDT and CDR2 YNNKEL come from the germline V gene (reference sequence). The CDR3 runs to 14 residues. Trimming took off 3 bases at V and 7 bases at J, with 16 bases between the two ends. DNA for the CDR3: TGTGCCAGCAGCCATCTCGCACGGGAGTGGGAGCAGTACTTC. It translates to CASSHLAREWEQYF.

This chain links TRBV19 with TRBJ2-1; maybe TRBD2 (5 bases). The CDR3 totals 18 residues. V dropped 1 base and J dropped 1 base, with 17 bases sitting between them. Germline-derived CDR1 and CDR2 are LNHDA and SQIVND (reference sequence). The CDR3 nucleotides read TGTGCCAGTAGTATAGCTGGCCTGAGGGTTAGGTCCTACAATGAGCAGTTCTTC. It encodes CASSIAGLRVRSYNEQFF.

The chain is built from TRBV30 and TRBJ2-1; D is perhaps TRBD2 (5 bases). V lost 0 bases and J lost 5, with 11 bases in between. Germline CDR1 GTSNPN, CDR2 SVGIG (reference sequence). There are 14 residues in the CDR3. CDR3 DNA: TGTGCCTGGAGTGTAACGGACTGGCACAATGAGCAGTTCTTC. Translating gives CAWSVTDWHNEQFF.

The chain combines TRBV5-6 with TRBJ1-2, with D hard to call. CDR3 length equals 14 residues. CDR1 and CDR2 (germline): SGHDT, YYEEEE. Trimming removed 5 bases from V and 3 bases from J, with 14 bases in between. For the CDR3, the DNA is TGTGCCAGCAGGGAAATGGGCGGGGACTATGGCTACACCTTC. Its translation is CASREMGGDYGYTF.

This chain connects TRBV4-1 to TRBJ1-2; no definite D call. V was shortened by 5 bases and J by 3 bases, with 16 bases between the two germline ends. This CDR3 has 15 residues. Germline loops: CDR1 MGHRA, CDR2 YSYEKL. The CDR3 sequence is CASSTRQGKDYGYTF. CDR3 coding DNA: TGCGCCAGCAGCACACGACAAGGAAAAGACTATGGCTACACCTTC.

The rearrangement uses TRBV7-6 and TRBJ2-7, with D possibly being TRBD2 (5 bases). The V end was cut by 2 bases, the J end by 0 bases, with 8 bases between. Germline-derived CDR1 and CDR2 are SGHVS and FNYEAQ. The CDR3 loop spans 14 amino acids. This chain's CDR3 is CASSLYEGSYEQYF. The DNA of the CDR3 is TGTGCCAGCAGCTTATATGAGGGCTCCTACGAGCAGTACTTC. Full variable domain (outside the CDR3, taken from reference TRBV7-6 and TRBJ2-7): GAGVSQSPRYKVTKRGQDVALRCDPISGHVSLYWYRQALGQGPEFLTYFNYEAQQDKSGLPNDRFSAERPEGSISTLTIQRTEQRDSAMYRCASSLYEGSYEQYFGPGTRLTVT.

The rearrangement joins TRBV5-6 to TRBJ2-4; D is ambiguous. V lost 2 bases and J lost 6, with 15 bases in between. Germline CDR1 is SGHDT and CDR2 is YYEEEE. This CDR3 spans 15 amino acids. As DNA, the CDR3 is TGTGCCAGCAGCTTCGGGTTAAGCCGAGCAAACATTCAGTACTTC. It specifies CASSFGLSRANIQYF. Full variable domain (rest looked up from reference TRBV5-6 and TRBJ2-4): DAGVTQSPTHLIKTRGQQVTLRCSPKSGHDTVSWYQQALGQGPQFIFQYYEEEERQRGNFPDRFSGHQFPNYSSELNVNALLLGDSALYLCASSFGLSRANIQYFGAGTRLSVL.

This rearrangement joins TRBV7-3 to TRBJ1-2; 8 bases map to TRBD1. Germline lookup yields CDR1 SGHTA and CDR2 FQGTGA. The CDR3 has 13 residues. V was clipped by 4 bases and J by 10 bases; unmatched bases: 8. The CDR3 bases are TGTGCCAGCAGCTCCGACAGGGGAGGAATCTACACCTTC. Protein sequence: CASSSDRGGIYTF.